Each of the 20 T cell receptor beta chains below was sequenced from the same sample in a study of blood T cells in healthy people across ages. Primers used in a second PCR of about 7 to 12 cycles were a sample-barcoded 5' primer and a J-beta primer mix. Each CDR3 protein is one row after TCRdb ran MiXCR on the 5' RACE reads. This sample has 780,000 or so distinct CDR3 sequences; 56% occur once, and the top ten carry under 30%. The sequencing sample was made of blood. These receptors were taken from a man aged 35 to 55 in good health.

This chain joins TRBV6-6 and TRBJ2-3; 7 bases agree with TRBD1. CDR1 is MNHNY, CDR2 SVGAGI, per germline (reference sequence). The CDR3 sequence is 16 residues long. V lost 6 bases to trimming and J lost 0 bases; unmatched junction nucleotides: 9. The CDR3 nucleotides read TGTGCCAGCAGAGCACAGGGGCCCCCTAGCACAGATACGCAGTATTTT. This translates into CASRAQGPPSTDTQYF.

There are a few counts of this clonotype. This chain uses TRBV9 with TRBJ1-4; TRBD1 matches 7 bases. The V gene's germline CDR1 is SGDLS and CDR2 YYNGEE. V lost 4 bases to trimming and J lost 6 bases; unmatched junction nucleotides: 6. The CDR3 sequence is 14 residues long. The CDR3 here is CASSTRGEDEKLFF. CDR3 DNA: TGTGCCAGCAGCACCAGGGGGGAGGATGAAAAACTGTTTTTT.

The V call is TRBV7-3, the J call TRBJ1-1, with 7 bases matching TRBD1. With 6 bases clipped from V and 8 bases from J, the junction kept 12 bases outside the gene matches. This CDR3 has 14 amino acids. CDR1 and CDR2 (germline): SGHTA, FQGTGA. The CDR3 nucleotides are TGTGCCAGCAGTCTACAGGGGCGAGGATCAGAAGCTTTCTTT. Its protein is CASSLQGRGSEAFF. Looking up the rest from reference TRBV7-3 and TRBJ1-1 gives the full variable domain: GAGVSQTPSNKVTEKGKYVELRCDPISGHTALYWYRQSLGQGPEFLIYFQGTGAADDSGLPNDRFFAVRPEGSVSTLKIQRTERGDSAVYLCASSLQGRGSEAFFGQGTRLTVV.

The chain is built from TRBV18 and TRBJ1-2; 7 nucleotides line up with TRBD1. CDR1 KGHSH and CDR2 LQKENI come from the germline V gene. Germline trimming cut 0 bases from V and 4 bases from J; bases unmatched to any gene: 5. CDR3 size: 15 residues. As DNA, the CDR3 is TGTGCCAGCTCACCACCTGACAGGGTTTCCTATGGCTACACCTTC. Translation gives CASSPPDRVSYGYTF.

The CDR3 sequence is CASSVGSQDPRTDTQYF. The CDR3, as DNA: TGTGCCAGCAGCGTAGGTTCACAGGACCCCCGGACAGATACGCAGTATTTT. The chain couples TRBV9 to TRBJ2-3; a possible D gene is TRBD1 (5 bases). Germline V gives CDR1 SGDLS, CDR2 YYNGEE. V gave up 0 bases and J gave up 3 bases, with 17 bases separating them. The CDR3 length is 17 residues.

The chain couples TRBV28 to TRBJ2-7; 7 positions match TRBD1. This CDR3 contains 15 residues. The ends lost 8 bases at V and 4 bases at J; junction bases unmatched: 14. CDR1 is MDHEN and CDR2 is SYDVKM in the germline V gene. The DNA of the CDR3 is TGTGCCAGCGGTAAAAGGACAGGTAACCTTTACGAGCAGTACTTC. Its protein product is CASGKRTGNLYEQYF.

This sequence joins TRBV5-6 and TRBJ2-3; 8 bases agree with TRBD2. The CDR3 has 15 residues. V shed 7 bases, J shed 2 bases, and the junction held 9 bases outside the gene matches. The germline gives CDR1 SGHDT, CDR2 YYEEEE. The CDR3 sequence: CASALGTRPTDTQYF. Written as DNA, the CDR3 is TGTGCCAGCGCGCTCGGGACTAGACCCACAGATACGCAGTATTTT.

The V call is TRBV12-3 or TRBV12-4, the J call TRBJ2-5, with D maybe TRBD1 (5 bases). The DNA end favors TRBJ2-7, so the J call may be wrong. This CDR3 contains 14 residues. The CDR3 DNA reads TGTGCCAGCCGGGCTTGGGGCAGGAGCTACGAGCAGTACTTC. Translated, it gives CASRAWGRSYEQYF.

The chain combines TRBV12-3 or TRBV12-4 with TRBJ2-3; possibly TRBD1 for D (6 bases). The V end was cut by 4 bases, the J end by 2 bases, with 16 bases between. The CDR3 extends over 16 amino acids. The CDR3 loop is CASSSHRDTITDTQYF. The DNA for the CDR3 is TGTGCCAGCAGTTCCCACCGGGACACTATCACAGATACGCAGTATTTT.

The chain joins TRBV6-2 or TRBV6-3 to TRBJ2-3; D is unclear. Trimming left V 7 bases short and J 4 bases short, with 12 bases between. This CDR3 is built from 13 residues. Germline V CDR1 and CDR2: MNHEY, SVGEGT. The CDR3 is CASKRPSSDTQYF. The CDR3 DNA is TGTGCCAGCAAAAGACCGAGCTCAGATACGCAGTATTTT.

This clonotype is a singleton in its sample. The chain employs TRBV3-1 and TRBJ2-7, with TRBD1 matching 9 bases. The CDR3 spans 15 residues. The J segment lost 2 bases and the V segment lost 1 base, leaving 3 bases of the junction unmatched. Germline V gives CDR1 LGHDT, CDR2 YNNKEL (reference sequence). The CDR3 nucleotides read TGTGCCAGCAGCCAAGGAGGGACAGGGACCTACGAGCAGTACTTC. Translating it yields CASSQGGTGTYEQYF.

J is TRBJ1-1 and V is TRBV27; no firm D call. Germline CDR1 MNHEY, CDR2 SMNVEV (reference sequence). V shed 5 bases and J shed 8 bases, with 18 bases lying between them. The CDR3 contains 14 residues. This CDR3 is CASSGLLPNEEAFF. CDR3 in DNA: TGTGCCAGCAGTGGCCTTTTGCCCAACGAAGAAGCTTTCTTT.

The rearrangement joins TRBV12-3 or TRBV12-4 to TRBJ1-2; unclear D gene. The CDR3 is 18 residues long. Deletions cut 2 bases from V and 0 bases from J, with 19 bases between. CDR3: CASSLWEDAWTANYGYTF. CDR3 coding DNA: TGTGCCAGCAGTTTATGGGAAGACGCGTGGACGGCTAACTATGGCTACACCTTC.

The rearrangement uses TRBV7-9 and TRBJ2-5, with 9 bases matching TRBD2. The ends lost 5 bases at V and 4 bases at J; junction bases unmatched: 11. Per germline, CDR1 SEHNR and CDR2 FQNEAQ (reference sequence). The CDR3 has 16 residues. Here the CDR3 reads CASSPWVLAGVETQYF. The CDR3 DNA reads TGTGCCAGCAGCCCCTGGGTGTTAGCGGGGGTAGAGACCCAGTACTTC. Together with reference TRBV7-9 and TRBJ2-5, the CDR3 gives the full variable domain: DTGVSQNPRHKITKRGQNVTFRCDPISEHNRLYWYRQTLGQGPEFLTYFQNEAQLEKSRLLSDRFSAERPKGSFSTLEIQRTEQGDSAMYLCASSPWVLAGVETQYFGPGTRLLVL.

The rearrangement links TRBV28 to TRBJ2-1, with 14 bases that match TRBD2. CDR1 is MDHEN and CDR2 is SYDVKM in the germline V gene. V shed 5 bases, J shed 15 bases, and the junction held 9 bases outside the gene matches. This CDR3 is built from 14 residues. The CDR3 nucleotides read TGTGCCAGCAGTGGAAGGGGACTAGCGGGAGTGTCGTTCTTC. Its protein product is CASSGRGLAGVSFF.

This chain links TRBV20-1 with TRBJ1-2, with D unclear. V was cut by 6 bases and J by 0 bases, with 11 bases left in between. Germline CDR1 reads DFQATT; CDR2 reads SNEGSKA (reference sequence). This CDR3 is 13 amino acids long. CDR3: CSAKETTNYGYTF. The CDR3 nucleotides read TGCAGTGCCAAGGAGACCACTAACTATGGCTACACCTTC.

This clonotype was counted many times. The chain employs TRBV3-1 and TRBJ1-4, with D uncertain. The CDR3 covers 15 residues. The germline V gene encodes CDR1 LGHDT and CDR2 YNNKEL (reference sequence). V was clipped by 2 bases and J by 5 bases, with 12 bases between them. CDR3 coding DNA: TGTGCCAGCAGCCAAACCGGCCTCGGGAATGAAAAACTGTTTTTT. This sequence encodes CASSQTGLGNEKLFF.

This clonotype appeared a few times. The chain carries TRBV20-1 and TRBJ2-7, with D perhaps matching TRBD1 (6 bases). Germline assignment: CDR1 DFQATT and CDR2 SNEGSKA (reference sequence). Trimming pared 3 bases from V and 5 bases from J, leaving 11 bases between. The CDR3 spans 12 residues. As DNA, the CDR3 is TGCAGTGCTAGCAGGGGTGGGCACGAGCAGTACTTC. Translation gives CSASRGGHEQYF.

The V gene is TRBV5-1, the J gene TRBJ2-4; a possible D gene is TRBD1 (5 bases). The assigned J gene may be wrong: the sequence end matches TRBJ2-5 better. The CDR3 spans 14 residues. The V gene's germline CDR1 is SGHRS and CDR2 YFSETQ. The CDR3 region is CASSQGVSVETQYF. CDR3 DNA sequence: TGCGCCAGCAGCCAGGGTGTGAGTGTGGAGACCCAGTACTTC.

The chain has TRBV9 and TRBJ1-5; D uncertain. Germline V gene data show CDR1 as SGDLS and CDR2 as YYNGEE. CDR3 length: 15 amino acids. Deletions cut 4 bases from V and 2 bases from J, with 13 bases between. The CDR3 nucleotides are TGTGCCAGCAGCCCCGACTATGGTGGCAATCAGCCCCAGCATTTT. Its protein is CASSPDYGGNQPQHF.